A selection of T cell receptor beta chains follows, all from one sample in a study of T cell responses to AZD1222 COVID-19 vaccine. The data were produced by immunoSEQ multiplex PCR, yet TCRdb's version contains in-frame clones alone and is incomplete. The sample lists approximately 99,000 clones; 70% to 90% were seen once. The sample was peripheral blood, taken on day 0 of AZD1222 vaccination. All receptors derive from an adult in good health. The CDR3 runs from the conserved cysteine through the conserved F or W. A D gene is named only where the DNA matches it firmly. Rows give clone size only sometimes, using once, few, many, or a class for an expanded clone.

CDR3 length | J gene | D gene | clone size | V gene | CDR3 protein | CDR3 DNA
14 | TRBJ1-4 | - | - | TRBV5-4 | CASSRGQDPEKLFF | TGTGCCAGCAGCCGAGGGCAGGACCCTGAAAAACTGTTTTTT
14 | TRBJ1-2 | - | - | TRBV3-1/TRBV3-2 | CASSQEGRPWGYTF | TGTGCCAGCAGCCAAGAGGGCCGGCCCTGGGGCTACACCTTC
13 | TRBJ2-2 | - | - | TRBV6-5 | CASRTSLAGELFF | TGTGCCTCCCGGACATCGTTGGCCGGGGAGCTGTTTTTT
15 | TRBJ2-2 | TRBD2 | - | TRBV29-1 | CSVDGASGRAGELFF | TGCAGCGTTGACGGGGCTAGCGGGAGGGCCGGGGAGCTGTTTTTT
14 | TRBJ1-2 | - | - | TRBV19 | CASKSQQGGYGYTF | TGTGCCAGTAAGAGTCAACAGGGAGGATATGGCTACACCTTC
12 | TRBJ1-4 | - | once | TRBV29-1 | CSVEGANEKLFF | TGCAGCGTTGAAGGAGCTAATGAAAAACTGTTTTTT
14 | TRBJ1-5 | - | - | TRBV2 | CASRGDSSNQPQHF | TGTGCCAGCAGGGGGGATAGTAGCAATCAGCCCCAGCATTTT
13 | TRBJ1-2 | TRBD1 | - | TRBV6-5 | CASRAQGAYGYTF | TGTGCCAGCAGAGCACAGGGGGCATATGGCTACACCTTC
17 | TRBJ2-5 | - | - | TRBV2 | CASSLLRRNPPGETQYF | TGTGCCAGCAGCCTCCTTCGGCGGAACCCCCCGGGAGAGACCCAGTACTTC
12 | TRBJ1-1 | - | - | TRBV21-1 | CASSKQNTEAFF | TGTGCCAGCAGCAAGCAGAACACTGAAGCTTTCTTT
13 | TRBJ1-5 | - | - | TRBV27 | CASGGGAIQPQHF | TGTGCCAGCGGCGGGGGGGCCATACAGCCCCAGCATTTT
12 | TRBJ2-7 | - | few | TRBV29-1 | CSVGPTAREQYF | TGCAGCGTGGGTCCCACAGCCAGGGAGCAGTACTTC
14 | TRBJ2-5 | - | - | TRBV11-3 | CASRPPLGVETQYF | TGTGCCAGCAGACCCCCCTTAGGGGTCGAGACCCAGTACTTC
15 | TRBJ1-6 | - | - | TRBV9 | CASSVAEVGNSPLHF | TGTGCCAGCAGCGTAGCTGAGGTAGGGAATTCACCCCTCCACTTT
13 | TRBJ1-1 | - | few | TRBV5-1 | CASSDSMNTEAFF | TGTGCCAGCAGCGATTCGATGAACACTGAAGCTTTCTTT
16 | TRBJ1-1 | TRBD1 | - | TRBV4-2 | CASSSRQGDGNTEAFF | TGTGCCAGCAGCTCGCGACAGGGCGACGGGAACACTGAAGCTTTCTTT
13 | TRBJ2-1 | TRBD1 | few | TRBV30 | CAWSATGAREQFF | TGTGCCTGGAGTGCGACAGGGGCGCGGGAGCAGTTCTTC
15 | TRBJ1-2 | - | - | TRBV7-9 | CASSLRPQPDHGYTF | TGTGCCAGCAGTCTTCGCCCGCAGCCGGATCATGGCTACACCTTC
14 | TRBJ2-4 | - | - | TRBV6-2/TRBV6-3 | CASSYLTGEDIQYF | TGTGCCAGCAGTTACCTAACAGGGGAGGACATTCAGTACTTC
14 | TRBJ2-5 | - | - | TRBV9 | CASSGDPVGETQYF | TGTGCCAGCAGCGGGGACCCGGTGGGGGAGACCCAGTACTTC
13 | TRBJ1-6 | - | - | TRBV30 | CAWSGRNNSPLHF | TGTGCCTGGAGTGGGCGGAATAATTCACCCCTCCACTTT
13 | TRBJ2-3 | - | - | TRBV12-3/TRBV12-4 | CASSLLATDTQYF | TGTGCCAGCAGTTTACTAGCGACAGATACGCAGTATTTT
11 | TRBJ1-4 | - | - | TRBV3-1/TRBV3-2 | CASSSDEKLFF | TGTGCCAGCTCCAGCGATGAAAAACTGTTTTTT
15 | TRBJ2-5 | - | once | TRBV7-2 | CASSLWLRREETQYF | TGTGCCAGCAGCTTATGGCTGCGGCGGGAAGAGACCCAGTACTTC
15 | TRBJ2-7 | TRBD1 | - | TRBV15 | CATSPDRGKAYEQYF | TGTGCCACCAGCCCCGACAGGGGGAAAGCTTACGAGCAGTACTTC
13 | TRBJ2-5 | - | - | TRBV11-3 | CASSPTPRETQYF | TGTGCCAGCAGCCCCACGCCCCGGGAGACCCAGTACTTC
15 | TRBJ1-2 | - | - | TRBV19 | CASSIDSGPNYGYTF | TGTGCCAGTAGTATAGATTCCGGACCTAACTATGGCTACACCTTC
16 | TRBJ2-4 | TRBD2 | - | TRBV7-9 | CASSQGLAGAGDIQYF | TGTGCCAGCAGCCAAGGGCTAGCGGGGGCGGGGGACATTCAGTACTTC
10 | TRBJ1-4 | - | - | TRBV30 | CAWIYEKLFF | TGTGCCTGGATCTATGAAAAACTGTTTTTT
13 | TRBJ1-2 | - | - | TRBV2 | CASSEGGTQGYTF | TGTGCCAGCAGTGAGGGAGGGACCCAGGGCTACACCTTC
16 | TRBJ1-5 | TRBD1 | - | TRBV11-2 | CASSLEGARSNQPQHF | TGTGCCAGCAGCCTTGAGGGGGCGCGGAGCAATCAGCCCCAGCATTTT
12 | TRBJ2-3 | - | - | TRBV9 | CASSAGAGTQYF | TGTGCCAGCAGCGCAGGGGCAGGTACGCAGTATTTT
13 | TRBJ1-1 | - | - | TRBV27 | CASSFARGTEAFF | TGTGCCAGCAGTTTTGCCCGGGGCACTGAAGCTTTCTTT
15 | TRBJ1-4 | - | once | TRBV27 | CASSLDRATNEKLFF | TGTGCCAGCAGTCTCGACAGAGCAACTAATGAAAAACTGTTTTTT
15 | TRBJ2-2 | TRBD1 | - | TRBV7-7 | CASSRQGRNTGELFF | TGTGCTAGCAGCCGACAGGGCAGGAACACCGGGGAGCTGTTTTTT
16 | TRBJ2-7 | TRBD1 | - | TRBV19 | CASSLKGQGGSYEQYF | TGTGCCAGTAGTCTAAAGGGACAGGGGGGTTCCTACGAGCAGTACTTC
13 | TRBJ1-1 | - | - | TRBV7-2 | CASSFQLNTEAFF | TGTGCCAGCAGCTTTCAGCTGAACACTGAAGCTTTCTTT
16 | TRBJ1-4 | - | - | TRBV7-9 | CASSPTGQRVGEKLFF | TGTGCCAGCAGCCCAACCGGGCAGAGGGTCGGCGAAAAACTGTTTTTT
13 | TRBJ2-1 | - | - | TRBV7-6 | CASSLWGRDEQFF | TGTGCCAGCAGCTTATGGGGGCGGGATGAGCAGTTCTTC
13 | TRBJ2-5 | - | - | TRBV19 | CASSTGDWETQYF | TGTGCCAGTAGTACGGGGGACTGGGAGACCCAGTACTTC
16 | TRBJ2-1 | - | - | TRBV7-3 | CASSLGRGASYNEQFF | TGTGCCAGCAGCCTAGGACGGGGGGCTAGCTACAATGAGCAGTTCTTC
13 | TRBJ2-3 | - | - | TRBV4-3 | CASSPGLSDTQYF | TGCGCCAGCAGCCCCGGACTATCAGATACGCAGTATTTT
16 | TRBJ1-3 | - | - | TRBV10-1 | CASSTRRKESGNTIYF | TGCGCCAGCTCCACCCGTCGGAAAGAATCTGGAAACACCATATATTTT
17 | TRBJ1-4 | TRBD1 | - | TRBV2 | CASSITGARATNEKLFF | TGTGCCAGCAGTATAACAGGGGCCCGTGCAACTAATGAAAAACTGTTTTTT
17 | TRBJ2-7 | TRBD2 | few | TRBV11-2 | CASSLAPLAGGMYEQYF | TGTGCCAGCAGCTTAGCCCCTCTAGCGGGGGGGATGTACGAGCAGTACTTC
13 | TRBJ2-3 | - | - | TRBV9 | CASSPRGTDTQYF | TGTGCCAGCAGCCCAAGGGGAACGGATACGCAGTATTTT
14 | TRBJ2-1 | TRBD2 | once | TRBV3-1/TRBV3-2 | CASSQREVHNEQFF | TGTGCCAGCAGCCAACGGGAGGTCCACAATGAGCAGTTCTTC
15 | TRBJ1-1 | - | - | TRBV5-1 | CASSLVGGAHTEAFF | TGTGCCAGCAGCTTGGTGGGCGGGGCCCACACTGAAGCTTTCTTT
16 | TRBJ2-3 | TRBD2 | once | TRBV4-2 | CASSEGLAGSTDTQYF | TGTGCCAGCAGCGAAGGACTAGCGGGGAGCACAGATACGCAGTATTTT
15 | TRBJ2-5 | TRBD1 | - | TRBV19 | CASSIAGQGTETQYF | TGTGCCAGTAGTATAGCCGGACAGGGAACAGAGACCCAGTACTTC
14 | TRBJ2-5 | TRBD1 | - | TRBV2 | CASTRDRVGETQYF | TGTGCGAGCACTAGGGACAGGGTAGGGGAGACCCAGTACTTC
15 | TRBJ2-1 | - | - | TRBV9 | CASSVVGGQNNEQFF | TGTGCCAGCAGCGTAGTGGGGGGCCAGAACAATGAGCAGTTCTTC
13 | TRBJ2-5 | TRBD1 | - | TRBV10-3 | CAIREQGTETQYF | TGTGCCATCAGAGAACAGGGGACAGAGACCCAGTACTTC
14 | TRBJ1-4 | - | once | TRBV7-9 | CASSLVGGNEKLFF | TGTGCCAGCAGCTTAGTAGGGGGAAATGAAAAACTGTTTTTT
14 | TRBJ1-1 | - | - | TRBV6-5 | CASSYSRGYREAFF | TGTGCCAGCAGTTACTCGAGGGGTTACAGGGAAGCTTTCTTT